Listed below are T cell receptor beta chains from one sample, sequenced in a study of T cell repertoires in cytomegalovirus infection. TCRdb recomputed calls from the reads with MiXCR, one row per CDR3 protein. The sample carries around 740,000 distinct CDR3 sequences, 35% to 45% recorded once. Material for sequencing was PBMCs. The receptors derive from a human donor in good health (CMV status not recorded). Some clones in this sample may be carry-over from other donors' samples. CDR3s include the opening cysteine and the closing phenylalanine or tryptophan. D genes are given only for firm matches. Clone size, where shown, is once, few, many, or a class for clones that have expanded.

clone_size	j_call	d_call	v_call	cdr3_nt	cdr3_aa
NA	TRBJ2-5	NA	TRBV7-2	TGTGCCAGCAATCGGTGGGGGGAGACCCAGTACTTC	CASNRWGETQYF
NA	TRBJ2-5	TRBD2	TRBV5-6	TGTGCCAGCAGCATTCCGGGACTAGCGGGAGAATGGAAAGAGACCCAGTACTTC	CASSIPGLAGEWKETQYF
NA	TRBJ1-5	NA	TRBV5-5	TGTGCCAGCAGGCGGGTTTCCTCGGATCAGCCCCAGCATTTT	CASRRVSSDQPQHF
NA	TRBJ1-1	TRBD1	TRBV12-3/TRBV12-4	TGTGCCAGCACGCCGGGACAGGGGTGGAACACTGAAGCTTTCTTT	CASTPGQGWNTEAFF
NA	TRBJ2-5	TRBD2	TRBV7-8	TGTGCCAGCAGCTTCCCCCCCTTCCTAGCGGGAGGGCCGACCCAAGAGACCCAGTACTTC	CASSFPPFLAGGPTQETQYF
many	TRBJ1-1	NA	TRBV7-2	TGTGCCAGCAGCCCGTCAACCCCCCCCAGGGGGAACACTGAAGCTTTCTTT	CASSPSTPPRGNTEAFF
few	TRBJ2-7	NA	TRBV7-6	TGTGCCAGCAGCTTATACGGGGAAGGGCGCTCCTACGAGCAGTACTTC	CASSLYGEGRSYEQYF
few	TRBJ2-7	TRBD2	TRBV4-2	TGTGCCAGCAGCCAAGATCTGGTCCAGCGGGGCTACGAGCAGTACTTC	CASSQDLVQRGYEQYF
many	TRBJ2-7	NA	TRBV28	TGTGCCAGCGAAGGGTCGTCCCGACTCGAGCAGTACTTC	CASEGSSRLEQYF
few	TRBJ2-2	TRBD1	TRBV2	TGTGCCAGCAGTGAATTTCTCACCACAGGGGGTGCCCCCGGGGAGCTGTTTTTT	CASSEFLTTGGAPGELFF
NA	TRBJ2-7	NA	TRBV5-1	TGCGCCAGCAGCTTGTTGGGTGCGGTGAACACCGAGCAGTACTTC	CASSLLGAVNTEQYF
medium-sized	TRBJ1-2	NA	TRBV7-2	TGTGCCAGCAGCTTAAGCCAGGGACGGAACTATGGCTACACCTTC	CASSLSQGRNYGYTF
NA	TRBJ2-5	NA	TRBV11-2	TGTGCCAGCATCCCTGGCACTTACCAAGAGACCCAGTACTTC	CASIPGTYQETQYF
NA	TRBJ2-1	NA	TRBV27	TGTGCCAGCAGGGGATTAGACTGGGTCCATGAGCAGTTCTTC	CASRGLDWVHEQFF
NA	TRBJ2-7	TRBD1	TRBV7-3	TGTGCCAGCAGCGCCGGGACAGGCGGCGAGCAGTACTTC	CASSAGTGGEQYF
once	TRBJ2-2	TRBD2	TRBV7-9	TGTGCCAGCGTTCTGAGCGGGAGGTCAATGGGCACCGGGGAGCTGTTTTTT	CASVLSGRSMGTGELFF
NA	TRBJ1-2	NA	TRBV19	TGTGCCAGTAGTACTATCATCAACTATGGCTACACCTTC	CASSTIINYGYTF
NA	TRBJ2-1	TRBD1	TRBV29-1	TGCAGCGCCCAACGGGACAGGGGAAGAGGAAAGGTTTACAATGAGCAGTTCTTC	CSAQRDRGRGKVYNEQFF
NA	TRBJ2-1	NA	TRBV19	TGTGACAGTAGTATTGCAGGAACCTCCTACAATGAGCAGTTCTTC	CDSSIAGTSYNEQFF
NA	TRBJ1-1	NA	TRBV28	TGTGCCAGCAGTTTTTACGCCCGACCGGCTGAAGCTTTCTTT	CASSFYARPAEAFF
NA	TRBJ2-1	NA	TRBV7-6	TGTGCCAGCAGCGGCCGGGACGGTCGAGATGAGCAGTTCTTC	CASSGRDGRDEQFF
NA	TRBJ1-2	NA	TRBV4-1	TGCGCCAGCAGCCTCGGGGGCGGCGGGACTAACTATGGCTACACCTTC	CASSLGGGGTNYGYTF
NA	TRBJ1-2	NA	TRBV4-2	TGTGCCAGCAGCCAATACGAAACACCCAACTATGGCTACACCTTC	CASSQYETPNYGYTF
NA	TRBJ2-1	TRBD2	TRBV5-1	TGCGCCAGCAGCTTGGAGGGGCTAGCGGGAGTACGCTACAATGAGCAGTTCTTC	CASSLEGLAGVRYNEQFF
NA	TRBJ1-6	NA	TRBV6-1	TGTGCCAGCACCTCAGGACAGTATAATTCACCCCTCCACTTT	CASTSGQYNSPLHF
many	TRBJ2-1	TRBD2	TRBV7-2	TGTGCCAGCAGCTCAGACCTACTAGCGGGAGCCTCCTACAATGAGCAGTTCTTC	CASSSDLLAGASYNEQFF
NA	TRBJ1-1	NA	TRBV6-1	TGTGCCAGCACGGGACTCCAAACCACTGAAGCTTTCTTT	CASTGLQTTEAFF
many	TRBJ2-5	NA	TRBV12-3/TRBV12-4	TGTGCCAGCAGTTCATCGGGGGTAGAGACCCAGTACTTC	CASSSSGVETQYF
NA	TRBJ1-1	NA	TRBV6-1	TGTGCCAGCAGGGTGGGGGAAACTGAAGCTTTCTTT	CASRVGETEAFF
NA	TRBJ1-1	NA	TRBV19	TGTGCCAGTAGTAACCCCTTGGGAGCAGGATACCGTGGGACTGAAGCTTTCTTT	CASSNPLGAGYRGTEAFF
NA	TRBJ2-1	TRBD2	TRBV11-2	TGTGCCAGCAGCCCCGGGACTAGATATGAGCAGTTCTTC	CASSPGTRYEQFF
NA	TRBJ1-5	TRBD1	TRBV20-1	TGCAGTGCTAGAGGACAGGGGAGGCAGCCCCAGCATTTT	CSARGQGRQPQHF
NA	TRBJ2-7	NA	TRBV6-2/TRBV6-3	TGTGCCAGCAGGCGAACCGACTACGAGCAGTACTTC	CASRRTDYEQYF
NA	TRBJ1-1	NA	TRBV5-5	TGTGCCAGCAGCTTCCCCCGGGGGGCGGACGGGAACACTGAAGCTTTCTTT	CASSFPRGADGNTEAFF
few	TRBJ2-1	TRBD2	TRBV12-3/TRBV12-4	TGTGCCAGCAGTCGGGGACTAGGTGGTATTGAGCAGTTCTTC	CASSRGLGGIEQFF
NA	TRBJ2-3	TRBD2	TRBV7-2	TGTGCCAGCAGCTTAGTTGGTAGCGGGGGGGCCAGCGATACGCAGTATTTT	CASSLVGSGGASDTQYF
NA	TRBJ1-6	NA	TRBV7-6	TGTGCTAGCAGCCAAAGGGGCTCCTATAATTCACCCCTCCACTTT	CASSQRGSYNSPLHF
few	TRBJ2-5	NA	TRBV27	TGTGCCAGCAGTGGCCAGGGCCGTCATCAAGAGACCCAGTACTTC	CASSGQGRHQETQYF
many	TRBJ1-4	NA	TRBV7-6	TGTGCCAGCAGCTTTCGACAGAATGAAAAACTGTTTTTT	CASSFRQNEKLFF
NA	TRBJ2-7	TRBD2	TRBV27	TGTGCCAGCAGTATTACCGGACTAGTATCTAAGGAGCAGTACTTC	CASSITGLVSKEQYF
NA	TRBJ2-3	TRBD1	TRBV7-6	TGTGCCAGCAGCCCCCCGCAGGGGGTGCCAGATACGCAGTATTTT	CASSPPQGVPDTQYF